These 2 T cell receptor beta chains were sequenced from one sample in a study of blood T cell repertoires in COVID-19 (dated by TCRdb to between 2020 and 2021). The library was obtained by the immunoSEQ multiplex PCR assay. The source is immuneACCESS, and TCRdb retained only in-frame sequences with V and J called. Part of the clones is not carried over; for the studies checked, unresolved V genes explain less than half of this, and the remainder is unexplained. This sample lists about 140,000 clones; approximately 80% were detected once. Together, the top ten hold 8.4% of the sample. Sequencing input: peripheral blood. These receptors were taken from a woman aged 55-69 years with active or convalescent COVID-19.

This clone occurred a few times. The V and J genes are TRBV4-3 and TRBJ2-1; possible D gene TRBD2, 6 bases. The CDR3 has 19 amino acids. The V gene lost 0 bases and the J gene lost 2 bases, with 20 bases spanning the gap. Per germline, CDR1 LGHNA and CDR2 YSLEER. CDR3 in DNA: TGCGCCAGCAGCCAAGATCTTGTTGGAGGGGTGGGCCCCTACAATGAGCAGTTCTTC. This sequence encodes CASSQDLVGGVGPYNEQFF.

The DNA for the CDR3 is TGTGCCAGTAGCGCGGGGTGGGTGTCCTACGAGCAGTACGTC. Encoded protein: CASSAGWVSYEQYV. The chain links TRBV6-2 or TRBV6-3 to TRBJ2-7; D may be TRBD2 (6 bases). CDR1 and CDR2 (germline): MNHEY, SVGEGT. The CDR3 contains 14 residues. Trimming shortened V by 9 bases and J by 1 base, and 16 bases separated the two germline ends.